At least ten counts were recorded for the clone carrying this T cell receptor beta chain. Its antigen is undetermined. These gene names are mouse names. Read data end 4 residues before the CDR3 end; the end is taken from the germline J gene. This CDR3 comprises 14 residues. The germline V gene encodes CDR1 NNHDY and CDR2 SYVADS. V lost 2 bases, J lost 6 bases, and 11 bases lay in between. The entry originates in a study of CD8+ T cells in alopecia areata. Study in general: The graft donors were approximately 6-13-month-old C3H/HeJ mice with spontaneous alopecia, and their skin went to approximately 7-11-week-old female C3H/HeJ mice.

The sorting of pooled cutaneous lymph node cells relied on CD4, CD8alpha, NKG2D, NKG2ACE and other markers. The sequencing template was cDNA reverse transcribed from extracted RNA. Profiling relied on immunoSEQ multiplex PCR, and the TCRdb table lists in-frame clones only, not all of them. The repertoire consists of about 18,000 clones, none detected only once. General study points: Patients displayed less clarity in TCR sharing than mice, a finding possibly related to HLA. Scalp repertoires also include resident alphabeta T cells from normal skin.

The clonotype comes from a C3H/HeJ mouse with alopecia areata. The strain's MHC type: H2-k. This chain connects TRBV13-3 to TRBJ1-4, with D possibly being TRBD1 (5 bases). Specimen: CD8+ T cells sorted from a lymph node. CDR3 DNA, as far as it was read: TGTGCCAGCAGTGACAGGGCCCACGACGAA. This codes for CASSDRAHDE. The full CDR3 protein reads CASSDRAHDERLFF.